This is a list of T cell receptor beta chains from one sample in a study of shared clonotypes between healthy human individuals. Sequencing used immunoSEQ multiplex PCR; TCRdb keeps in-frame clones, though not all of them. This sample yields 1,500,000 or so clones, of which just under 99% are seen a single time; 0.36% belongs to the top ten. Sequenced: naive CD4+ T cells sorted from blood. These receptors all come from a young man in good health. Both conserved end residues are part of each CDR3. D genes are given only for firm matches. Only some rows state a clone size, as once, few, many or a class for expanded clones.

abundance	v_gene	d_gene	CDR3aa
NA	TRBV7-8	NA	CASSFSQGYGYTF
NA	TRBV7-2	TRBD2	CASSSEGTSGYNEQFF
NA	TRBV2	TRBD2	CASSRLAGGREQYF
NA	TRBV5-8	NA	CASSKVRTFQYF
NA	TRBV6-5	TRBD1	CASSPGQFPRGGQHF
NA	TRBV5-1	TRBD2	CASSLQTSLHEQFF
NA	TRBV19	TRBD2	CASSIGRSGGTSLVGGRINEQFF
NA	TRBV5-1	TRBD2	CASTAGGTSTGELFF
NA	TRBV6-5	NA	CASRDYTGELFF
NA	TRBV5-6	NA	CASSLVSGYGETQYF
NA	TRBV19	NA	CASSQTGGNEKLFF
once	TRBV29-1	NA	CSVELAATSYEQYF
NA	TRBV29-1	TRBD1	CSVAPTGTNFDIYGYTF
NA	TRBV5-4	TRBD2	CASSHTSGRLAPNNEQFF
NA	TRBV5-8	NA	CASSLLRVYTQYF